Shown below are 26 T cell receptor beta chains from a single sample sequenced in a study of cytomegalovirus exposure and HLA in healthy donors (dated by TCRdb to the late 2010s). The library was prepared using the immunoSEQ multiplex PCR assay. For the multiplex PCR, a mixture combining 60 forward primers for TCR Vbeta segments and 13 reverse primers for TCR Jbeta segments was used. TCRdb retrieved this table from immuneACCESS and kept in-frame rearrangements only. Not all clones are present; in checked studies, unresolved V genes account for under half, and no reason is known for the remainder. This sample's listing comprises tens of thousands of clones. The biggest ten clones account for more than 9.5% of the sample. Material for sequencing was PBMCs. These receptors were obtained from a woman aged 45-65 years in good health and CMV-seropositive.

DNA of the CDR3: TGTGCCAGTTCTAGTGGAACCTCCCGATCCATGAACACTGAAGCTTTCTTT. This codes for CASSSGTSRSMNTEAFF. The chain links TRBV9 to TRBJ1-1; D remains ambiguous. The CDR3 extends over 17 amino acids. Germline values: CDR1 SGDLS, CDR2 YYNGEE. The germline V and J ends were trimmed by 8 bases and 0 bases, with 23 bases remaining between them.

This chain uses TRBV19 with TRBJ2-3; 13 bases match TRBD2. This CDR3 spans 16 amino acids. V dropped 6 bases and J dropped 1; count of bases not matched to a gene: 4. Germline lookup yields CDR1 LNHDA and CDR2 SQIVND (reference sequence). CDR3 sequence: CASSRTSGRGTDTQYF. The DNA for the CDR3 is TGTGCCAGTAGCCGGACTAGCGGGAGAGGCACAGATACGCAGTATTTT.

The chain employs TRBV4-3 and TRBJ2-2; D might be TRBD1 (9 bases). The V and J ends lost 2 bases and 4 bases respectively, with 20 bases between them. CDR1 and CDR2 from the germline V gene are LGHNA and YSLEER. The CDR3 extends over 18 amino acids. In DNA, the CDR3 is TGCGCCAGCAGCCAACCCGGGGGGGGACAGGGACGCACCGGGGAGCTGTTTTTT. Encoded protein: CASSQPGGGQGRTGELFF.

The chain combines TRBV4-1 with TRBJ1-2; TRBD1 agrees at 11 bases. Trimming took 4 bases from V and 4 from J; bases not matched to a gene: 8. The germline CDR1 and CDR2 sequences are MGHRA and YSYEKL. The length of the CDR3 is 16 residues. CDR3 region: CASSPPGTGGSYGYTF. CDR3 sequence (DNA): TGCGCCAGCAGCCCACCGGGGACAGGGGGTAGCTATGGCTACACCTTC.

This chain uses TRBV19 with TRBJ1-6; D possibly corresponds to TRBD1 (6 bases). The germline V gene has CDR1 LNHDA and CDR2 SQIVND (reference sequence). Trimming removed 10 bases at V and 6 bases at J, with 16 bases between. The length of the CDR3 is 14 residues. For the CDR3, the DNA is TGTGCCACCAGAATCAGGGGCGGTAATTCACCCCTCCACTTT. It translates to CATRIRGGNSPLHF.

The rearrangement joins TRBV29-1 to TRBJ2-1, with 8 bases that match TRBD1. Germline lookup yields CDR1 SQVTM and CDR2 ANQGSEA. CDR3 length equals 13 residues. Trimming removed 5 bases from V and 5 bases from J; junction bases left unmatched: 5. The CDR3 DNA sequence: TGCAGCGTTAACAGGGGGAGTGACAATGAGCAGTTCTTC. It codes for CSVNRGSDNEQFF.

The gene calls are TRBV15 and TRBJ1-5, with 9 bases lining up with TRBD1. CDR1 is LNHNV, CDR2 YYDKDF, per germline (reference sequence). The V and J ends lost 3 bases and 8 bases, in that order; junction bases with no gene match: 8. This CDR3 is 15 amino acids long. The chain's CDR3 is CATSSEGQGKEPQHF. The DNA of the CDR3 is TGTGCCACCAGCAGCGAGGGACAGGGAAAGGAGCCCCAGCATTTT.

The gene calls are TRBV11-1 and TRBJ1-4, with 9 positions matching TRBD1. Germline loops: CDR1 SGHAT, CDR2 FQDESV (reference sequence). V lost 5 bases and J lost 8; bases outside the gene matches: 12. The CDR3 has 16 residues. CDR3 amino acids: CASSLGNRGRQEKLFF. The CDR3 bases are TGTGCCAGCAGCCTGGGAAACAGGGGGCGGCAAGAAAAACTGTTTTTT.

The chain uses TRBV19 and TRBJ2-3; D gene unclear. The CDR3 extends over 14 amino acids. V lost 3 bases and J 0 bases, leaving 7 bases between the germline ends. Germline loops: CDR1 LNHDA, CDR2 SQIVND (reference sequence). The CDR3 DNA sequence: TGTGCCAGTAGTATTCTGGAGAGCACAGATACGCAGTATTTT. Translated: CASSILESTDTQYF.

Notes on this clone: One end of the junction does not line up with germline, which may come from a read error. V and J are TRBV18 and TRBJ1-2; D remains ambiguous. The germline gives CDR1 KGHSH, CDR2 LQKENI. This CDR3 comprises 16 residues. CDR3 DNA sequence: TGTGCCAGCTCACCCTTAGCGGCAAAACCGAACTATGACTACACCTTC. It encodes CASSPLAAKPNYDYTF.

The chain recombines TRBV7-2 with TRBJ1-5; 7 positions agree with TRBD1. The CDR3 sequence is 15 residues long. V shed 1 base, J shed 2 bases, and the junction held 2 bases outside the gene matches. Germline V gene lookup returns CDR1 SGHTA and CDR2 FQGNSA. The CDR3 region has the DNA TGTGCCAGCAGCTTAGGAACAGGGGGCAATCAGCCCCAGCATTTT. Translation: CASSLGTGGNQPQHF.

The chain carries TRBV5-1 and TRBJ1-6; TRBD1 matches at 7 bases. This CDR3 contains 15 residues. Germline-derived CDR1 and CDR2 are SGHRS and YFSETQ. J gave up 9 bases and V 4 bases, and 10 bases lay outside the gene matches. The chain's CDR3 is CASSQEGARGSPLHF. As DNA, the CDR3 is TGCGCCAGCAGCCAGGAGGGGGCGCGTGGTTCACCCCTCCACTTT.

Its frequency marks this clone as medium-sized. The chain employs TRBV4-1 and TRBJ2-1; 9 bases are shared with TRBD1. This CDR3 spans 14 amino acids. Per germline, CDR1 MGHRA and CDR2 YSYEKL. Germline trimming cut 4 bases from V and 7 bases from J; bases unmatched to any gene: 5. CDR3 sequence (DNA): TGCGCCAGCAGCCCTGGACAGGGGCCGAATGAGCAGTTCTTC. Its translation is CASSPGQGPNEQFF.

The V call is TRBV6-5, the J call TRBJ2-7; 9 bases match TRBD1. The germline V gene encodes CDR1 MNHEY and CDR2 SVGAGI. V lost 7 bases and J lost 4; bases outside the gene matches: 11. This CDR3 has 15 amino acids. The DNA for the CDR3 is TGTGCCAGCAAGCAGCCGGGACAGGGCATTTACGAGCAGTACTTC. It yields the protein CASKQPGQGIYEQYF.

The rearrangement joins TRBV5-6 to TRBJ2-5; 8 nucleotides match TRBD2. V shed 2 bases, J shed 4 bases, and the junction held 10 bases outside the gene matches. Looked up from germline, CDR1 is SGHDT and CDR2 is YYEEEE. This CDR3 contains 16 residues. In DNA form, the CDR3 reads TGTGCCAGCAGCTTCCGGGGGGGCCTTGAGGGAGAGACCCAGTACTTC. It encodes CASSFRGGLEGETQYF.

As regards this clone: Mismatch with germline at one junction end may stem from a read error. The chain joins TRBV6-6 to TRBJ1-2, with unresolved D. Germline CDR1 MNHNY, CDR2 SVGAGI (reference sequence). There are 12 residues in the CDR3. The CDR3 here is CASSYREDGYSF. CDR3 DNA: TGTGCCAGCAGTTACAGAGAGGATGGCTACTCCTTC.

The chain has TRBV4-3 and TRBJ1-3, with a tentative D call TRBD1 (6 bases). The CDR3 is 16 amino acids. Trimming stripped 1 base from V and 3 bases from J, with 13 bases between. From germline, CDR1 is LGHNA and CDR2 YSLEER. CDR3 protein: CASSQGGGLGGNTIYF. The CDR3 DNA reads as TGCGCCAGCAGCCAAGGCGGGGGGCTAGGTGGAAACACCATATATTTT.

The chain combines TRBV5-8 with TRBJ1-6; D ambiguous. The germline V gene encodes CDR1 SGHTS and CDR2 YDEGEE. The CDR3 extends over 17 amino acids. Deletions cut 4 bases from V and 9 bases from J, with 23 bases between. CDR3 sequence reads: CASSHGSGRPFGSPLHF. The CDR3 nucleotides read TGTGCCAGCAGCCATGGGAGTGGACGGCCGTTTGGTTCACCCCTCCACTTT.

The chain is built from TRBV6-6 and TRBJ1-5; D is unresolved. CDR1 and CDR2 from the germline V gene are MNHNY and SVGAGI (reference sequence). The germline V and J ends were trimmed by 4 bases and 5 bases, with 9 bases remaining between them. The CDR3 totals 13 residues. CDR3 coding DNA: TGTGCCAGCAGTTTTGCGAGGGATCAGCCCCAGCATTTT. Translation gives CASSFARDQPQHF.

This chain links TRBV18 with TRBJ1-1; a weak D match, TRBD1 (6 bases). The CDR3 loop spans 16 amino acids. Trimming left V 0 bases short and J 6 bases short, with 17 bases between. Germline loops: CDR1 KGHSH, CDR2 LQKENI. CDR3 protein: CASSPPLRGGVSEAFF. Written as DNA, the CDR3 is TGTGCCAGCTCACCACCCCTCAGGGGCGGAGTTTCTGAAGCTTTCTTT.

The J gene is TRBJ2-7, the V gene TRBV27; TRBD2 is a possible D gene (5 bases). Trimming removed 8 bases at V and 0 bases at J, with 14 bases between. The CDR3 consists of 14 residues. CDR1 MNHEY and CDR2 SMNVEV come from the germline V gene (reference sequence). The CDR3 protein is CASGGQESSYEQYF. The CDR3 nucleotides read TGTGCCAGCGGCGGGCAGGAGAGCTCCTACGAGCAGTACTTC.

The chain is built from TRBV10-3 and TRBJ2-7, with 9 bases that match TRBD1. The CDR3 has 13 amino acids. V lost 4 bases and J lost 2; bases outside the gene matches: 0. CDR1 and CDR2 (germline): ENHRY, SYGVKD. The CDR3 here is CAISGDRAYEQYF. CDR3 nucleotides: TGTGCCATCAGTGGGGACAGGGCCTACGAGCAGTACTTC.

The rearrangement joins TRBV6-1 to TRBJ2-5; perhaps TRBD1 as D (7 bases). V dropped 11 bases and J dropped 4 bases, with 20 bases sitting between them. Germline CDR1 reads MNHNS; CDR2 reads SASEGT. This CDR3 is 14 amino acids long. This CDR3 is CAVRARGRGETQYF. The CDR3 coding sequence is TGTGCCGTCCGGGCTAGGGGGCGGGGAGAGACCCAGTACTTC.

This rearrangement joins TRBV19 to TRBJ1-5; TRBD1 aligns across 7 bases. Germline CDR1 is LNHDA and CDR2 is SQIVND (reference sequence). The CDR3 extends over 18 amino acids. With V trimmed by 3 bases and J by 2 bases, 13 bases remained unmatched. The CDR3 bases are TGTGCCAGTAGTATCCTCTCAGGGGGAAGGGGCGGCAATCAGCCCCAGCATTTT. Translated, it gives CASSILSGGRGGNQPQHF.

This chain uses TRBV5-1 with TRBJ1-2; D not certain. This CDR3 comprises 12 residues. Per the germline V gene, CDR1 is SGHRS and CDR2 is YFSETQ. V dropped 0 bases and J dropped 4 bases, with 4 bases sitting between them. The CDR3 reads CASSLDSYGYTF. CDR3 DNA: TGCGCCAGCAGCTTGGACAGCTATGGCTACACCTTC.

The chain joins TRBV7-3 to TRBJ1-6, with D unclear. The V and J ends lost 0 bases and 8 bases respectively, with 8 bases between them. CDR3 length: 14 residues. Germline V gives CDR1 SGHTA, CDR2 FQGTGA. In nucleotides, the CDR3 is TGTGCCAGCAGCTTAACAGGGAGGGATTCACCCCTCCACTTT. It encodes CASSLTGRDSPLHF.